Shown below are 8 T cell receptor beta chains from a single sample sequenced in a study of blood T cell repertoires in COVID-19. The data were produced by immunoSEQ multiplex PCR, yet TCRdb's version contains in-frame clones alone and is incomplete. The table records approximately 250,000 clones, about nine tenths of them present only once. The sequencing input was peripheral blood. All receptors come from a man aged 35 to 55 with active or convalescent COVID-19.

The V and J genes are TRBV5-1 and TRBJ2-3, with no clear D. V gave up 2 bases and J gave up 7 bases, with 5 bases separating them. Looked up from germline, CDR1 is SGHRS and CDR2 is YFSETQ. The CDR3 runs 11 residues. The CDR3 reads CASSLSYTQYF. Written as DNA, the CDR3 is TGCGCCAGCAGCTTAAGCTATACGCAGTATTTT.

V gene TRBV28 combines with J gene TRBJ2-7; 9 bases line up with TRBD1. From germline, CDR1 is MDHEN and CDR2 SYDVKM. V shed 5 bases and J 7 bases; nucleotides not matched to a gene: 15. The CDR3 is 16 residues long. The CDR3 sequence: CASSHTPYRGRGEQYF. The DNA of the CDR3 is TGTGCCAGCAGTCACACCCCTTACAGGGGGCGGGGGGAGCAGTACTTC.

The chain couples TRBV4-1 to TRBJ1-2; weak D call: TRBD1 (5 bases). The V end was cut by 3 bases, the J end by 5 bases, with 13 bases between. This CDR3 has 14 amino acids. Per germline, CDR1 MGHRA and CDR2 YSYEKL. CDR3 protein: CASSHTGTAYGYTF. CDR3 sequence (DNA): TGCGCCAGCAGCCATACCGGGACTGCATATGGCTACACCTTC.

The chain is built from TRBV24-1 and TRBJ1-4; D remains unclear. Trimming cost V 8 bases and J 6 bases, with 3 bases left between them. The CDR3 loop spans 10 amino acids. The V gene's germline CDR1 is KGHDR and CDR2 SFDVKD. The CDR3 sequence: CATIDEKLFF. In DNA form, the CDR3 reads TGTGCCACCATCGATGAAAAACTGTTTTTT.

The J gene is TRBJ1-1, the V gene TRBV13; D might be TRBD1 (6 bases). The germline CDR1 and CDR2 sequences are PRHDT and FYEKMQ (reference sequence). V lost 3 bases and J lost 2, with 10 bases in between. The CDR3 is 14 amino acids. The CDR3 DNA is TGTGCCAGCAGCTTTCAACAGGGTAACACTGAAGCTTTCTTT. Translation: CASSFQQGNTEAFF.

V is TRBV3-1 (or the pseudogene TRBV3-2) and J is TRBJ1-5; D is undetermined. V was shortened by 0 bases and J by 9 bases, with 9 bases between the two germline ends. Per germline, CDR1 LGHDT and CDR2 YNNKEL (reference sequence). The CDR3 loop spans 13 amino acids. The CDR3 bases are TGTGCCAGCAGCCAAGAGGGCTTGGCGCCCCAGCATTTT. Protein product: CASSQEGLAPQHF.

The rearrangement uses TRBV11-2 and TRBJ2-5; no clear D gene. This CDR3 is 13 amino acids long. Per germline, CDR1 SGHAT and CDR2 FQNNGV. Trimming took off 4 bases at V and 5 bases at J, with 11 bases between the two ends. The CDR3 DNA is TGTGCCAGCAGCTCCCGGCAGGTCGAGACCCAGTACTTC. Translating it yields CASSSRQVETQYF.

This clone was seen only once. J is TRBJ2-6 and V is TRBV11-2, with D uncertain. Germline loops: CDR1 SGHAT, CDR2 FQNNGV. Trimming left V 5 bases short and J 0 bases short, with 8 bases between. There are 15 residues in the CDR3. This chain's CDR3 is CASSQTVSGANVLTF. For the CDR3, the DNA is TGTGCCAGCAGCCAAACAGTCTCTGGGGCCAACGTCCTGACTTTC.